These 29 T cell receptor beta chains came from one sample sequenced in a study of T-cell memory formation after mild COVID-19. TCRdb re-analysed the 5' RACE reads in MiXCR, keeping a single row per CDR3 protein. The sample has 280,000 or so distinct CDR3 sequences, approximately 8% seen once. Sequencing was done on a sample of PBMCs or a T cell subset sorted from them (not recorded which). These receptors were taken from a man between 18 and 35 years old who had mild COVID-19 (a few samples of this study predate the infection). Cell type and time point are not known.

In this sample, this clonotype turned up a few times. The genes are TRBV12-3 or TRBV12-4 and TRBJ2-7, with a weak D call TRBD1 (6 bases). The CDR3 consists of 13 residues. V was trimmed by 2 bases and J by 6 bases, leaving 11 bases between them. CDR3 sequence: CASSLRGRGEQYV. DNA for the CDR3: TGTGCCAGCAGTTTAAGGGGCAGGGGCGAGCAGTACGTC.

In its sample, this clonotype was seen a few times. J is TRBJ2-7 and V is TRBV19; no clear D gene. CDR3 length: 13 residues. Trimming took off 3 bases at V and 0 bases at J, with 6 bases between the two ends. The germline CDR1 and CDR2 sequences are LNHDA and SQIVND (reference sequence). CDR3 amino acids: CASSMAASYEQYF. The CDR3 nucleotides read TGTGCCAGTAGTATGGCCGCCTCCTACGAGCAGTACTTC.

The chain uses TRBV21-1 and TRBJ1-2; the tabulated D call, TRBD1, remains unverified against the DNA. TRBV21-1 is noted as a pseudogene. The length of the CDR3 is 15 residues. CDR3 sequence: CASSTPSQGVTGYTF. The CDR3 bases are TGTGCCAGCAGCACCCCCTCACAGGGGGTTACGGGCTACACCTTC.

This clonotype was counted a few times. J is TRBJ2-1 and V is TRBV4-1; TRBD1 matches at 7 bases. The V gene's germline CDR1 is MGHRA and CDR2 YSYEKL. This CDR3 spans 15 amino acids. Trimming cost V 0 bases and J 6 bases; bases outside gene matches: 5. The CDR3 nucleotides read TGCGCCAGCAGCCAAGATGGGGGACAGTTCAATGAGCAGTTCTTC. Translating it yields CASSQDGGQFNEQFF.

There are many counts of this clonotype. The CDR3 sequence is CASSPLNEQYF. The CDR3 nucleotides read TGTGCCAGCTCACCCTTGAACGAGCAGTACTTC. The chain combines TRBV18 with TRBJ2-7; D not resolved. This CDR3 is 11 amino acids long. Germline V lookup: CDR1 KGHSH, CDR2 LQKENI. Trimming shortened V by 3 bases and J by 5 bases, and 5 bases separated the two germline ends.

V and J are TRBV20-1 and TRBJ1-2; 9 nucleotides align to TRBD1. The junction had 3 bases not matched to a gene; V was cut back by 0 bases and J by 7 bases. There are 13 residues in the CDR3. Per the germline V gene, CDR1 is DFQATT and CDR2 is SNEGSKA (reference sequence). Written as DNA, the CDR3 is TGCAGTGCTAGAGATTCACAGGGGGCTGGCTACACCTTC. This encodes CSARDSQGAGYTF.

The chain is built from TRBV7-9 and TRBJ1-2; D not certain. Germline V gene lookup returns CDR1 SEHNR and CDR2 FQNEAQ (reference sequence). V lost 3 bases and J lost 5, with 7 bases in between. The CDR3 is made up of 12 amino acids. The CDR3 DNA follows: TGTGCCAGCAGCTTCCCCGGTTATGGCTACACCTTC. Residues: CASSFPGYGYTF.

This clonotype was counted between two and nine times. The CDR3 region is CASSLFAGLLDPGELFF. The CDR3 coding sequence is TGTGCCAGCAGCCTGTTCGCGGGTCTCCTCGACCCCGGGGAGCTGTTTTTT. The rearrangement links TRBV7-3 to TRBJ2-2; possibly TRBD2 for D (5 bases). CDR1 SGHTA and CDR2 FQGTGA come from the germline V gene. The CDR3 has 17 amino acids. V lost 5 bases and J lost 6, with 22 bases in between.

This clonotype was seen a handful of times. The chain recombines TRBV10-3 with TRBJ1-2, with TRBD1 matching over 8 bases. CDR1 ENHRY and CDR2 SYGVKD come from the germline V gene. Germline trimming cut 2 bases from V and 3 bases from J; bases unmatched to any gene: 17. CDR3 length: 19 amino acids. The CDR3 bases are TGTGCCATCAGTGAGACCCTAGGACAGGGAGCAAAAACCTACTATGGCTACACCTTC. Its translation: CAISETLGQGAKTYYGYTF.

CDR3 region: CASPVYPEQYF. The CDR3 bases are TGCGCCAGTCCCGTGTATCCCGAGCAGTACTTC. The J gene is TRBJ2-7, the V gene TRBV23-1; D remains unclear. TRBV23-1 is treated as an ORF (open reading frame) with a function not yet certain. The CDR3 is 11 amino acids. V shed 9 bases and J shed 6 bases, with 12 bases lying between them.

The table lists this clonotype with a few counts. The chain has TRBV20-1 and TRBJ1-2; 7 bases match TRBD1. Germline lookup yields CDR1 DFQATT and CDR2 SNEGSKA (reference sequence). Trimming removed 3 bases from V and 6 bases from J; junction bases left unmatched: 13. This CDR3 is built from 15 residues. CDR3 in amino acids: CSASSIRGRANGYTF. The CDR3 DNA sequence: TGCAGTGCTAGTTCTATTAGGGGGCGCGCGAATGGCTACACCTTC.

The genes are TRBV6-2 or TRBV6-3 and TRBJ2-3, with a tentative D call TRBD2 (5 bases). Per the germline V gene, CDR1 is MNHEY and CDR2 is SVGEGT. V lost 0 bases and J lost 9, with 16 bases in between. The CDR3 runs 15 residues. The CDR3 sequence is CASSYSRTPWETQYF. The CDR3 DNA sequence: TGTGCCAGCAGTTACTCCCGGACTCCTTGGGAGACGCAGTATTTT.

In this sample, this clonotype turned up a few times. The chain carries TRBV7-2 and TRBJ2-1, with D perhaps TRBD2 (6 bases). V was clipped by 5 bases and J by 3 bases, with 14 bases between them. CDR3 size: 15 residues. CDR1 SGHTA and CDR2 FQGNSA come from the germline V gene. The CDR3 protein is CASSRGDFGYNEQFF. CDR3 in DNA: TGTGCCAGCAGCCGAGGGGACTTCGGCTACAATGAGCAGTTCTTC.

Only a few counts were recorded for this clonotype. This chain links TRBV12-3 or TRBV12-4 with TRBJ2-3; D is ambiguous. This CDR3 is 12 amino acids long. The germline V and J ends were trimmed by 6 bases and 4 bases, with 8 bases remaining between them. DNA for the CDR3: TGTGCCAGCAGGCGGCATGCAGATACGCAGTATTTT. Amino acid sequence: CASRRHADTQYF.

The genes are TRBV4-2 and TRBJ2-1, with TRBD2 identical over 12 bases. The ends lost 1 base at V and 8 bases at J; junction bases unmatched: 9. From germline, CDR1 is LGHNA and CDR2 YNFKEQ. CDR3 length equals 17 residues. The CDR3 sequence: CASSQVWLAGGQDEQFF. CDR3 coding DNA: TGTGCCAGCAGCCAAGTCTGGCTAGCGGGGGGGCAGGATGAGCAGTTCTTC.

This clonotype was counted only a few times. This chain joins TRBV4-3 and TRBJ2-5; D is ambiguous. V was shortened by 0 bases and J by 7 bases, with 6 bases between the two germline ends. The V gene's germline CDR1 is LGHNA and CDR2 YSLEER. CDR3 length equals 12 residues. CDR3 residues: CASSQDRRTQYF. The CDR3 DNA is TGCGCCAGCAGCCAAGATCGGAGGACCCAGTACTTC.

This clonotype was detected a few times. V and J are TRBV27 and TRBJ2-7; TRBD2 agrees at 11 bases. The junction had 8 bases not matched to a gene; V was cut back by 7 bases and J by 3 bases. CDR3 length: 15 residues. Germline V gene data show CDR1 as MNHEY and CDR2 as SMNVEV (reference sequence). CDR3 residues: CASKIAGGNLYEQYF. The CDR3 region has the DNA TGTGCCAGCAAGATAGCGGGGGGGAACCTCTACGAGCAGTACTTC.

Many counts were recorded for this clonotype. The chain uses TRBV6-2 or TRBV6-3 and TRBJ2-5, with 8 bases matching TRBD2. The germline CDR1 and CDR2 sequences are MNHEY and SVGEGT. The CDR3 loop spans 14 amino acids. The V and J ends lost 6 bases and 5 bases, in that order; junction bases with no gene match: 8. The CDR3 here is CASSPGLAGETQYF. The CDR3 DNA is TGTGCCAGCAGCCCCGGACTAGCAGGGGAGACCCAGTACTTC.

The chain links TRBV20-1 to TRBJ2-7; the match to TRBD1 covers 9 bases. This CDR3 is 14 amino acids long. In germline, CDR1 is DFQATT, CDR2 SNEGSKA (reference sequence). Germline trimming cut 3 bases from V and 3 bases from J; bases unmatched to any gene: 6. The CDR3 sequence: CSASRGTGIYEQYF. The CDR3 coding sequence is TGCAGTGCTAGTAGGGGGACAGGGATCTACGAGCAGTACTTC.

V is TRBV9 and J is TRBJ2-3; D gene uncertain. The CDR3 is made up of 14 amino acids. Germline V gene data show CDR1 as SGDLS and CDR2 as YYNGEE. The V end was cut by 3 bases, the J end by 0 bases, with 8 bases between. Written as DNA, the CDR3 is TGTGCCAGCAGCGCCCTTTTAAGCACAGATACGCAGTATTTT. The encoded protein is CASSALLSTDTQYF.

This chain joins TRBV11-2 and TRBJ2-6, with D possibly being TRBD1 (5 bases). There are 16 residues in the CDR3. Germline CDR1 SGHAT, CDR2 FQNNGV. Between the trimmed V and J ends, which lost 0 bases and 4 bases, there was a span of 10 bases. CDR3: CASSLDSRGGANVLTF. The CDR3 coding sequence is TGTGCCAGCAGCTTAGATTCAAGGGGCGGGGCCAACGTCCTGACTTTC.

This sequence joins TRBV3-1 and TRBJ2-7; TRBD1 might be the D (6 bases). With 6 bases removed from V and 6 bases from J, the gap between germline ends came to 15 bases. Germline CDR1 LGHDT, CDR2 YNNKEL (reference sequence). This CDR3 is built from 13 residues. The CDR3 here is CASSLQGIREQYF. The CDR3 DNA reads TGTGCCAGCAGTCTTCAGGGGATTCGCGAGCAGTACTTC.

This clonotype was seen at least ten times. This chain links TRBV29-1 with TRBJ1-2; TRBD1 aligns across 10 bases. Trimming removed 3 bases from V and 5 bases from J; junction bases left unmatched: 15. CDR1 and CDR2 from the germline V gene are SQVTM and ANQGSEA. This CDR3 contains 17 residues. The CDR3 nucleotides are TGCAGCGTTGATTCCGGGACAGGGGCCCACAACTATTATGGCTACACCTTC. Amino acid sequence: CSVDSGTGAHNYYGYTF.

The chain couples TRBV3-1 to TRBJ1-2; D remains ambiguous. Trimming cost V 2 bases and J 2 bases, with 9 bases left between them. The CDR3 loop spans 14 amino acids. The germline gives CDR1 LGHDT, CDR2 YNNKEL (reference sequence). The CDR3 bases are TGTGCCAGCAGCCAACGCGACGGGAACTATGGCTACACCTTC. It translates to CASSQRDGNYGYTF. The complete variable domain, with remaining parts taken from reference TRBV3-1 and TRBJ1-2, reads DTAVSQTPKYLVTQMGNDKSIKCEQNLGHDTMYWYKQDSKKFLKIMFSYNNKELIINETVPNRFSPKSPDKAHLNLHINSLELGDSAVYFCASSQRDGNYGYTFGSGTRLTVV.

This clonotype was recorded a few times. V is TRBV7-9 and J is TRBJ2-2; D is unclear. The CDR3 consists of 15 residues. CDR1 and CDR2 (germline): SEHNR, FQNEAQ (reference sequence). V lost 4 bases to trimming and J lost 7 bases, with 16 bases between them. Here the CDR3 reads CASSSLVWAGGELFF. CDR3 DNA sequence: TGTGCCAGCAGCTCCCTGGTGTGGGCTGGCGGGGAGCTGTTTTTT.

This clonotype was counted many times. DNA of the CDR3: TGCGCCAGCAGCTTGGTCCCTAGCGGCGAGCAGTTCTTC. Translated, it gives CASSLVPSGEQFF. This rearrangement joins TRBV5-1 to TRBJ2-1; 7 bases fit TRBD2. V shed 0 bases, J shed 10 bases, and the junction held 4 bases outside the gene matches. Germline assignment: CDR1 SGHRS and CDR2 YFSETQ. The CDR3 covers 13 residues.

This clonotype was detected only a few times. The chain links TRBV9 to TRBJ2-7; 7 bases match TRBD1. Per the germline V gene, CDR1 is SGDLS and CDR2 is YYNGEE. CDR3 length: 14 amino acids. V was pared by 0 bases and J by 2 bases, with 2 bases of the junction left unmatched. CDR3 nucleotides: TGTGCCAGCAGCGTAGGACAGGGACCCTACGAGCAGTACTTC. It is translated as CASSVGQGPYEQYF.

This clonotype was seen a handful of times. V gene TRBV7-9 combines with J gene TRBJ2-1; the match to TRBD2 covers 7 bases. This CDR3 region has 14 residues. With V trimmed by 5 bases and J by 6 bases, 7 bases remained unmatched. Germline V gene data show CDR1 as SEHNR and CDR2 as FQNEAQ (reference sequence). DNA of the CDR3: TGTGCCAGCAGCCCGCGACCGGGGGGCAATGAGCAGTTCTTC. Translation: CASSPRPGGNEQFF.

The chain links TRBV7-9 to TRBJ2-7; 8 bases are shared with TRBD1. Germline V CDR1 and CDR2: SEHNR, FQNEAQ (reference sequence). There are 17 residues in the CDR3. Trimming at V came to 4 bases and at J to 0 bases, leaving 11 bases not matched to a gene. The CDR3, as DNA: TGTGCCAGCAGCTCGCAGCCCGGACAGGGAACCTCCTACGAGCAGTACTTC. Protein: CASSSQPGQGTSYEQYF. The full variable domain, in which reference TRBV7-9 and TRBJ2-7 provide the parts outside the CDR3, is DTGVSQNPRHKITKRGQNVTFRCDPISEHNRLYWYRQTLGQGPEFLTYFQNEAQLEKSRLLSDRFSAERPKGSFSTLEIQRTEQGDSAMYLCASSSQPGQGTSYEQYFGPGTRLTVT.